This passage covers 9 T cell receptor beta chains from one sample sequenced in a study of cytomegalovirus exposure and HLA in healthy donors. 13 Jbeta primers and 60 Vbeta primers were used for the PCR. Measured with immunoSEQ multiplex PCR; TCRdb has only the in-frame clones, and not every one. Of a few hundred thousand clones listed, 70% to 90% are singletons. The sequencing sample was made of PBMCs. Source of these receptors: a man aged 25 to 40 in good health and CMV-seronegative.

This clone was recorded only once. J is TRBJ2-3 and V is TRBV5-1; TRBD2 agrees at 7 bases. The V segment lost 2 bases and the J segment 2 bases; nucleotides outside the gene matches: 8. The CDR3 totals 16 residues. Germline CDR1 is SGHRS and CDR2 is YFSETQ. CDR3 sequence (DNA): TGCGCCAGCAGCTTTTCCGCTAGCGGCCCCACAGATACGCAGTATTTT. Translated: CASSFSASGPTDTQYF.

The CDR3: CASSPRGGPQETQYF. CDR3 nucleotides: TGTGCCAGCTCACCGAGGGGGGGACCGCAAGAGACCCAGTACTTC. The V call is TRBV18, the J call TRBJ2-5; D possibly corresponds to TRBD2 (7 bases). Trimming stripped 3 bases from V and 2 bases from J, with 13 bases between. This CDR3 region has 15 residues. The germline V gene has CDR1 KGHSH and CDR2 LQKENI.

J is TRBJ2-7 and V is TRBV14, with TRBD1 matching over 7 bases. Losses at the gene ends were 3 bases for V and 6 bases for J; bases not matched to a gene: 2. Germline assignment: CDR1 SGHDN and CDR2 FVKESK. The CDR3 spans 12 residues. Here the CDR3 reads CASSHNRGEQYF. CDR3 sequence (DNA): TGTGCCAGCAGCCATAACAGGGGCGAGCAGTACTTC.

In nucleotides, the CDR3 is TGTGCCAGCAGCTACGGAGCAACTAATGAAAAACTGTTTTTT. Encoded protein: CASSYGATNEKLFF. The V gene is TRBV13, the J gene TRBJ1-4; unclear D gene. The CDR3 contains 14 residues. V was clipped by 4 bases and J by 0 bases, with 6 bases between them. CDR1 and CDR2 (germline): PRHDT, FYEKMQ (reference sequence).

The chain carries TRBV9 and TRBJ1-4; a possible D gene is TRBD1 (6 bases). From germline, CDR1 is SGDLS and CDR2 YYNGEE. Trimming cost V 3 bases and J 3 bases, with 12 bases left between them. This CDR3 comprises 15 residues. This chain's CDR3 is CASSDNREPNEKLFF. CDR3 DNA: TGTGCCAGCAGCGACAACAGGGAGCCTAATGAAAAACTGTTTTTT.

This clone occurred a few times. The chain has TRBV19 and TRBJ2-6; no clear D. Trimming shortened V by 5 bases and J by 0 bases, and 8 bases separated the two germline ends. CDR3 size: 15 residues. Germline V lookup: CDR1 LNHDA, CDR2 SQIVND (reference sequence). In nucleotides, the CDR3 is TGTGCCAGTAGTCAAGCGTCCTCTGGGGCCAACGTCCTGACTTTC. Its protein is CASSQASSGANVLTF.

The CDR3: CASSLEASGGEQFF. The CDR3 nucleotides are TGCGCCAGCAGCTTGGAGGCTAGCGGGGGTGAGCAGTTCTTC. The V and J genes are TRBV5-1 and TRBJ2-1; 10 bases are shared with TRBD2. Germline V gives CDR1 SGHRS, CDR2 YFSETQ. Trimming removed 0 bases from V and 9 bases from J; junction bases left unmatched: 3. The CDR3 length is 14 residues.

The chain combines TRBV11-2 with TRBJ1-2, with D maybe TRBD1 (5 bases). The CDR3 loop spans 13 amino acids. Germline CDR1 and CDR2: SGHAT and FQNNGV. Trimming cost V 6 bases and J 5 bases, with 13 bases left between them. The CDR3 DNA is TGTGCCAGCAGTTCGGGCGCAGGGTATGGCTACACCTTC. Amino acids: CASSSGAGYGYTF.

The rearrangement joins TRBV7-9 to TRBJ2-2; no definite D call. The CDR3 is 15 amino acids. V lost 2 bases to trimming and J lost 3 bases, with 10 bases between them. CDR1 is SEHNR, CDR2 FQNEAQ, per germline (reference sequence). The CDR3: CASSLHSPDTGELFF. The CDR3 DNA reads as TGTGCCAGCAGCTTACACAGTCCGGACACCGGGGAGCTGTTTTTT. Full variable domain (missing parts from reference TRBV7-9 and TRBJ2-2): DTGVSQNPRHKITKRGQNVTFRCDPISEHNRLYWYRQTLGQGPEFLTYFQNEAQLEKSRLLSDRFSAERPKGSFSTLEIQRTEQGDSAMYLCASSLHSPDTGELFFGEGSRLTVL.